The 32 T cell receptor beta chains in this list originate from one sample, sequenced in a study of blood T cells in healthy people across ages. Through a sample-barcoded 5' primer and a J-beta primer mix, a second PCR was run for roughly 6 to 11 cycles. A single record per CDR3 protein comes from TCRdb applying MiXCR to the 5' RACE reads. Of over 950,000 distinct CDR3 sequences listed, roughly 47% were seen once; the top ten hold roughly 23%. Sequenced: blood. These receptors all come from a woman aged 55-75 years in good health.

Remarks on this clonotype: A much larger clone differs from this one at a single base, so this may be a read error. The J gene is TRBJ2-1, the V gene TRBV9; 9 nucleotides line up with TRBD2. Trimming cost V 4 bases and J 8 bases; bases outside gene matches: 10. The CDR3 has 15 amino acids. CDR1 and CDR2 (germline): SGDLS, YYNGEE. Here the CDR3 reads CASSSSGSRGDEQFF. The CDR3, as DNA: TGTGCCAGCAGCAGTAGCGGGAGTCGTGGGGATGAGCAGTTCTTC.

The V and J genes are TRBV2 and TRBJ1-5, with a weak D call TRBD1 (5 bases). Between the trimmed V and J ends, which lost 11 bases and 7 bases, there was a span of 18 bases. Germline CDR1 reads SNHLY; CDR2 reads FYNNEI. CDR3 length: 13 residues. As DNA, the CDR3 is TGTGCCGGGGCGCGGGGCCCCCAACAGCCCCAGCATTTT. Its translation is CAGARGPQQPQHF.

This chain connects TRBV4-3 to TRBJ1-4; D might be TRBD1 (6 bases). The CDR3 has 15 amino acids. Trimming removed 3 bases at V and 7 bases at J, with 15 bases between. Germline assignment: CDR1 LGHNA and CDR2 YSLEER. CDR3 bases: TGCGCCAGCAGCCAGGAAGCCAGGGGATTTGAAAAACTGTTTTTT. It translates to CASSQEARGFEKLFF.

The rearrangement links TRBV19 to TRBJ2-5; D is possibly TRBD2 (6 bases). V lost 5 bases, J lost 11 bases, and 24 bases lay in between. This CDR3 spans 15 amino acids. The germline CDR1 and CDR2 sequences are LNHDA and SQIVND (reference sequence). The CDR3 coding sequence is TGTGCCAGTAGTCGTAGCGGAGGACCCTACCGGGAGCAGTACTTC. Translation gives CASSRSGGPYREQYF.

The chain joins TRBV7-9 to TRBJ1-1, with D unclear. V was trimmed by 7 bases and J by 0 bases, leaving 15 bases between them. CDR3 size: 15 residues. Germline-derived CDR1 and CDR2 are SEHNR and FQNEAQ (reference sequence). Here the CDR3 DNA reads TGTGCCAGCACAACACCTGGCAGGATGAACACTGAAGCTTTCTTT. Protein: CASTTPGRMNTEAFF.

The chain recombines TRBV5-1 with TRBJ2-1; 11 nucleotides agree with TRBD2. V lost 3 bases and J lost 7; bases outside the gene matches: 9. CDR1 and CDR2 (germline): SGHRS, YFSETQ. The CDR3 is 16 amino acids. For the CDR3, the DNA is TGCGCCAGCAGCTACTTAGCGGGAGGGCCAAGGAATGAGCAGTTCTTC. This codes for CASSYLAGGPRNEQFF.

V is TRBV4-1 and J is TRBJ1-4, with TRBD1 matching 7 bases. Germline CDR1 MGHRA, CDR2 YSYEKL. J lost 3 bases, V lost 5 bases, and 12 bases had no gene match. This CDR3 has 17 amino acids. The DNA for the CDR3 is TGCGCCAGCAGCTACTACCTTACCGGGACAGCTAATGAAAAACTGTTTTTT. Protein product: CASSYYLTGTANEKLFF.

There are a few counts of this clonotype. CDR3 amino acids: CASRTTQISTDTQYF. The CDR3 DNA follows: TGTGCCAGCAGAACTACACAGATTAGCACAGATACGCAGTATTTT. V and J are TRBV27 and TRBJ2-3; D is undetermined. The V end was cut by 6 bases, the J end by 0 bases, with 13 bases between. Germline values: CDR1 MNHEY, CDR2 SMNVEV (reference sequence). The CDR3 runs 15 residues.

The CDR3 reads CASSIGRTGFDEQYF. The CDR3 DNA follows: TGTGCCAGCAGTATAGGGCGGACAGGCTTTGACGAGCAGTACTTC. The chain uses TRBV27 and TRBJ2-4, with 7 bases lining up with TRBD1. The J call could be wrong; TRBJ2-7 is a better fit for the DNA end. Germline V gene lookup returns CDR1 MNHEY and CDR2 SMNVEV (reference sequence). This CDR3 has 15 amino acids.

The rearrangement links TRBV9 to TRBJ2-3; 9 bases match TRBD2. CDR1 and CDR2 from the germline V gene are SGDLS and YYNGEE. V lost 5 bases to trimming and J lost 0 bases; unmatched junction nucleotides: 4. There are 15 residues in the CDR3. CDR3 nucleotides: TGTGCCAGCAGATCTAGCGGGACTAGCACAGATACGCAGTATTTT. It translates to CASRSSGTSTDTQYF.

CDR3 coding DNA: TGTGCCAGGAGAGGTGTAGGGGCTGGTGAGCAGTACTTC. It encodes CARRGVGAGEQYF. V and J are TRBV9 and TRBJ2-7, with D maybe TRBD1 (5 bases). V shed 8 bases and J shed 7 bases, with 19 bases lying between them. The CDR3 spans 13 residues. Germline V gene data show CDR1 as SGDLS and CDR2 as YYNGEE.

J is TRBJ2-7 and V is TRBV18; 7 bases map to TRBD1. Germline-derived CDR1 and CDR2 are KGHSH and LQKENI. The CDR3 spans 15 residues. V lost 2 bases to trimming and J lost 10 bases; unmatched junction nucleotides: 14. The chain's CDR3 is CASSPSGTAKRNQYF. CDR3 bases: TGTGCCAGCTCACCATCCGGGACAGCTAAGAGAAACCAGTACTTC.

The rearrangement links TRBV4-2 to TRBJ2-2, with D perhaps being TRBD1 or TRBD2 (6 bases each). Germline V lookup: CDR1 LGHNA, CDR2 YNFKEQ. This CDR3 is built from 16 residues. Trimming left V 0 bases short and J 6 bases short, with 14 bases between. The CDR3 loop reads CASSQDLGGDPGELFF. The CDR3 coding sequence is TGTGCCAGCAGCCAAGATCTCGGGGGCGACCCCGGGGAGCTGTTTTTT.

This clonotype was picked up a small number of times. The V gene is TRBV20-1, the J gene TRBJ2-1, with D hard to call. V lost 3 bases and J 9 bases, leaving 3 bases between the germline ends. Germline loops: CDR1 DFQATT, CDR2 SNEGSKA (reference sequence). The CDR3 runs 9 residues. The CDR3 here is CSASAEQFF. In DNA form, the CDR3 reads TGCAGTGCTAGCGCTGAGCAGTTCTTC.

This chain uses TRBV20-1 with TRBJ2-4; perhaps TRBD2 as D (6 bases). V lost 5 bases, J lost 1 base, and 15 bases lay in between. This CDR3 region has 15 residues. Germline lookup yields CDR1 DFQATT and CDR2 SNEGSKA (reference sequence). The DNA for the CDR3 is TGCAGTGCTCTCCGGGGAGGAACGGCCAAAAACATTCAGTACTTC. This sequence encodes CSALRGGTAKNIQYF.

This clonotype was seen only a few times. The V call is TRBV29-1, the J call TRBJ2-7; 7 nucleotides agree with TRBD1. V gave up 7 bases and J gave up 0 bases; unmatched junction bases: 6. Germline loops: CDR1 SQVTM, CDR2 ANQGSEA. The CDR3 contains 13 residues. CDR3 protein: CSATPGGSYEQYF. CDR3 sequence (DNA): TGCAGCGCTACTCCAGGGGGCTCCTACGAGCAGTACTTC.

The V gene is TRBV29-1, the J gene TRBJ2-1, with D uncertain. There are 17 residues in the CDR3. Trimming cost V 2 bases and J 0 bases, with 17 bases left between them. CDR1 is SQVTM, CDR2 ANQGSEA, per germline. The CDR3 DNA reads TGCAGCGTTGAAAACTTGGTGGGCTTCCTCTCCTACAATGAGCAGTTCTTC. The encoded protein is CSVENLVGFLSYNEQFF.

V is TRBV29-1 and J is TRBJ2-1, with TRBD2 matching over 9 bases. The CDR3 is 15 amino acids. CDR1 is SQVTM and CDR2 is ANQGSEA in the germline V gene. The V and J ends lost 7 bases and 9 bases, in that order; junction bases with no gene match: 16. CDR3 protein: CSGDSGSLVGGEQFF. CDR3 in DNA: TGCAGCGGGGATAGCGGGAGCTTAGTTGGAGGTGAGCAGTTCTTC.

A few counts support this clonotype. V and J are TRBV7-2 and TRBJ2-4, with D perhaps given as TRBD1 or TRBD2 (5 bases each). The CDR3 length is 16 residues. Trimming took 1 base from V and 1 from J, leaving 11 bases between them. Germline CDR1 is SGHTA and CDR2 is FQGNSA. The CDR3, as DNA: TGTGCCAGCAGCTTAGAACCGGGACGGGCCAAAAACATTCAGTACTTC. Its protein is CASSLEPGRAKNIQYF.

This clonotype has a handful of counts. The chain carries TRBV28 and TRBJ2-4, with 7 bases lining up with TRBD1. Trimming removed 6 bases from V and 7 bases from J; junction bases left unmatched: 3. CDR3 length: 12 amino acids. Germline V gives CDR1 MDHEN, CDR2 SYDVKM. The chain's CDR3 is CASRPQGNIQYF. CDR3 bases: TGTGCCAGCAGACCACAGGGGAACATTCAGTACTTC.

This clonotype turned up a few times. The chain is built from TRBV28 and TRBJ1-2; unclear D gene. The CDR3 is 10 amino acids. V shed 8 bases and J shed 8 bases, with 9 bases lying between them. Germline CDR1 is MDHEN and CDR2 is SYDVKM. The CDR3 is CASSGRGYTF. CDR3 bases: TGTGCCAGCTCTGGGCGAGGCTACACCTTC.

With respect to this clonotype: The junction does not match germline at one end; this may be a read error. The chain employs TRBV28 and TRBJ2-3, with 7 nucleotides matching TRBD1. Germline CDR1 and CDR2: MDHEN and SYDVKM. This CDR3 has 17 amino acids. The CDR3 coding sequence is TGTGCCAGAAGTTTATTCGGGACAGAAACTAGCACAGATACGCAGTATTTT. Amino acids: CARSLFGTETSTDTQYF.

This clonotype was seen at least ten times. J is TRBJ2-3 and V is TRBV29-1, with D maybe TRBD2 (5 bases). V lost 5 bases, J lost 2 bases, and 14 bases lay in between. Germline CDR1 SQVTM, CDR2 ANQGSEA. CDR3 length: 14 residues. CDR3 DNA sequence: TGCAGCGTTCCATACCCGGGGTCCACAGATACGCAGTATTTT. It codes for CSVPYPGSTDTQYF.

The gene calls are TRBV6-5 and TRBJ2-7, with TRBD2 as a possible D gene (6 bases). Judging by the DNA end, TRBJ2-5 fits better; the J call may be wrong. Germline CDR1 MNHEY, CDR2 SVGAGI. There are 13 residues in the CDR3. For the CDR3, the DNA is TGTGCCAGCAGACGGAGGGCCAGTGAGACCCAGTACTTC. It translates to CASRRRASETQYF.

This clonotype has just a few counts. The chain joins TRBV29-1 to TRBJ2-5, with D perhaps matching TRBD1 (5 bases). The germline gives CDR1 SQVTM, CDR2 ANQGSEA. The CDR3 loop spans 14 amino acids. Trimming took 7 bases from V and 1 from J, leaving 16 bases between them. CDR3: CSAPQGQGQETQYF. The CDR3 DNA follows: TGCAGCGCCCCCCAAGGGCAGGGCCAAGAGACCCAGTACTTC.

This clonotype was recorded a few times. The chain links TRBV20-1 to TRBJ2-1, with 11 bases aligning to TRBD2. Per germline, CDR1 DFQATT and CDR2 SNEGSKA (reference sequence). The J segment lost 3 bases and the V segment lost 6 bases, leaving 7 bases of the junction unmatched. The CDR3 length is 15 residues. DNA for the CDR3: TGCAGTGCCCCACGGGGGACTAGCGGCTACAATGAGCAGTTCTTC. This gives the protein CSAPRGTSGYNEQFF.

Worth noting for this clonotype: An end of the junction differs from the germline gene, which may be a read error. The chain carries TRBV4-1 and TRBJ1-4, with 7 bases identical to TRBD1. Germline V gene sequence: CDR1 MGHRA, CDR2 YSYEKL. This CDR3 region has 15 residues. The CDR3 here is CASSQPGQRHEKPFF. The CDR3 region has the DNA TGCGCCAGCAGCCAGCCGGGACAGAGGCATGAAAAACCGTTTTTT.

The chain joins TRBV9 to TRBJ2-7, with 7 bases aligning to TRBD2. Trimming removed 3 bases from V and 3 bases from J; junction bases left unmatched: 6. Germline-derived CDR1 and CDR2 are SGDLS and YYNGEE. This CDR3 contains 14 residues. CDR3 loop: CASSESGIGYEQYF. The CDR3 DNA follows: TGTGCCAGCAGCGAGAGCGGGATAGGCTACGAGCAGTACTTC.

In its sample, this clonotype was seen a few times. V is TRBV6-6 and J is TRBJ1-1, with D unresolved. Looked up from germline, CDR1 is MNHNY and CDR2 is SVGAGI (reference sequence). V was shortened by 8 bases and J by 1 base, with 17 bases between the two germline ends. This CDR3 comprises 15 residues. The CDR3 spells CASADANRGNTEAFF. DNA of the CDR3: TGTGCCAGCGCCGACGCCAACCGGGGGAACACTGAAGCTTTCTTT.

This clonotype was found once. The gene calls are TRBV6-2 or TRBV6-3 and TRBJ2-1; possible D gene TRBD1, 7 bases. CDR1 is MNHEY, CDR2 SVGEGT, per germline. The CDR3 spans 16 residues. Trimming removed 5 bases from V and 7 bases from J, with 21 bases in between. CDR3 DNA: TGTGCCAGCAGTCCCAGGGCGCAGGGGGAGGCAAATGAGCAGTTCTTC. Translation: CASSPRAQGEANEQFF.

V gene TRBV4-3 combines with J gene TRBJ2-7; D possibly matches TRBD1 or TRBD2 (10 bases each). Trimming removed 0 bases from V and 3 bases from J, with 27 bases in between. The CDR3 loop spans 20 amino acids. Germline loops: CDR1 LGHNA, CDR2 YSLEER. The CDR3 here is CASSQDLGQGGLAGGYEQYF. CDR3 coding DNA: TGCGCCAGCAGCCAAGACTTAGGACAGGGGGGTTTAGCGGGAGGCTACGAGCAGTACTTC.

About this clonotype itself: One end of the junction is discordant with germline, which a read error may explain. V usage is TRBV20-1 and J usage is TRBJ2-1; D is unresolved. Germline V lookup: CDR1 DFQATT, CDR2 SNEGSKA (reference sequence). CDR3 length: 15 residues. The CDR3 loop is CSAREEDSPYNERFF. The CDR3, as DNA: TGCAGTGCTAGGGAAGAGGATTCTCCCTACAATGAGCGGTTCTTC.